Listed below are T cell receptor beta chains from one sample, sequenced in a study of spatial heterogeneity in lung cancer. TCRdb ran MiXCR on the 5' RACE reads and lists one entry per CDR3 protein. The table shows 20,000 to 30,000 distinct CDR3 sequences, with around 8.8% occurring only once. The sample was lung tumor tissue, taken at surgery. Receptor source: a male donor with early-stage non-small cell lung cancer. CDR3s include the opening cysteine and the closing phenylalanine or tryptophan. The D gene is left open where the match is weak. Rows may omit the clone size; those that give it use once, few, many or a size class.

cdr3_nt cdr3_aa j_call d_call clone_size v_call
TGCGCCAGCAGCTTTAGAGCAGGGAATTCGAAAGAGACCCAGTACTTC CASSFRAGNSKETQYF TRBJ2-5 . many TRBV5-1
TGCAGTGCTAGTTCACTTGCCAGGGGCGCGGAAGAAGCTTTCTTT CSASSLARGAEEAFF TRBJ1-1 . many TRBV20-1
TGCAGTACTTTTGGGACAGGGGAATTCTCAACTAATGAAAAACTGTTTTTT CSTFGTGEFSTNEKLFF TRBJ1-4 TRBD1 many TRBV20-1
TGTGCCACCAGCAGCCCGGCGCTGCGGGGCAATGAGCAGTTCTTC CATSSPALRGNEQFF TRBJ2-1 . many TRBV15
TGTGCCAGCATCAGCGAGGGTGGCTACACCTTC CASISEGGYTF TRBJ1-2 . many TRBV7-9
TGTGCCAGCAAGTTTGAGACAGATCAGCCCCAGCATTTT CASKFETDQPQHF TRBJ1-5 . medium-sized TRBV2
TGTGCCAGCAGCTCAGTAATGACAGATACGCAGTATTTT CASSSVMTDTQYF TRBJ2-3 . . TRBV7-2
TGTGCCAGTAGTTCAGGCCGCGGGCTCTCCTACAATGAGCAGTTCTTC CASSSGRGLSYNEQFF TRBJ2-1 . few TRBV19
TGTGCCAGCAGCCCACGACTAGCGGGAAGTCGCAATGAGCAGTTCTTC CASSPRLAGSRNEQFF TRBJ2-1 TRBD2 medium-sized TRBV11-2
TGTGCCAGCAGCTTAATCGGACTGACTGGTGAGCAGTTCTTC CASSLIGLTGEQFF TRBJ2-1 . few TRBV7-8
TGTGCCAGCAACAAGGGAGGAGGCGAAAATGAGCAGTTCTTC CASNKGGGENEQFF TRBJ2-1 . once TRBV6-6
TGTGCCAGCAGCCAGGGTCGGGGATCTCAGCCCCAGCATTTT CASSQGRGSQPQHF TRBJ1-5 . . TRBV7-6
TGCGCCAGCAGCCGGACTAGCGGGGGGGCCGTGGAGACCCAGTACTTC CASSRTSGGAVETQYF TRBJ2-5 TRBD2 many TRBV5-1
TGTGCCAGCAGTCGGGAGACAGGGGTGATAGATACCTACGAGCAGTACTTC CASSRETGVIDTYEQYF TRBJ2-7 TRBD1 few TRBV28
TGTGCCAGCAGTTCAGGGGGCCGGACCGGGGAGCTGTTTTTT CASSSGGRTGELFF TRBJ2-2 TRBD1 few TRBV6-5
TGTGCCAGCAGTCCCTACAGGGGCTATAATTCACCCCTCCACTTT CASSPYRGYNSPLHF TRBJ1-6 TRBD1 medium-sized TRBV28
TGTGCCAGCAGCGCGGGTCTAGCGGGTGCCAATGAGCAGTTCTTC CASSAGLAGANEQFF TRBJ2-1 TRBD2 many TRBV9
TGTGCCAGCAGCCCCGGGATAGCCACCGCCGGGGAGCTGTTTTTT CASSPGIATAGELFF TRBJ2-2 . many TRBV7-2
TGTGCCAGCAGTTTTTCACGAACTAATGAAAAACTGTTTTTT CASSFSRTNEKLFF TRBJ1-4 . . TRBV27
TGCGCCAGCAGCTTCCTTGGACAGGGTGAAGCTTTCTTT CASSFLGQGEAFF TRBJ1-1 TRBD1 medium-sized TRBV5-1
TGTGCCAGCAGTGAGCGGGATGGGGCCCAGTACTTC CASSERDGAQYF TRBJ2-5 . . TRBV2
TGTGCCAGCAGCTGGACAGGGGAAGAGCAGTACTTC CASSWTGEEQYF TRBJ2-7 TRBD1 many TRBV5-6
TGTGCCAGCAGCTCCAGGGGGAGCTCCTACGAGCAGTACTTC CASSSRGSSYEQYF TRBJ2-7 TRBD1 few TRBV7-6
TGTGCCAGCAGCTCCAATCAGGGGAGAGACTATGGCTACACCTTC CASSSNQGRDYGYTF TRBJ1-2 . many TRBV7-2
TGTGCCACCAGTGATTGGGGCCCGGCGGGAAGGGTGGCAGATACGCAGTATTTT CATSDWGPAGRVADTQYF TRBJ2-3 . few TRBV24-1
TGTGCCTGGAGAGCCGGGACTAGCGGGAGAGGCGCCTACAATGAGCAGTTCTTC CAWRAGTSGRGAYNEQFF TRBJ2-1 TRBD2 . TRBV30
TGTGCCAGCAGCCCTGGGACCGGGGAGCTGTTTTTT CASSPGTGELFF TRBJ2-2 . many TRBV7-3
TGTGCCAGCAGCACCGACAGCGAGGGGACCTATAATTCACCCCTCCACTTT CASSTDSEGTYNSPLHF TRBJ1-6 . many TRBV28
TGTGCCAGCAGCCACCTTAGCGGCTACGAGCAGTACTTC CASSHLSGYEQYF TRBJ2-7 . . TRBV3-1
TGTGCCAGCAGCCAGGGAGGGGACTACAATGAGCAGTTCTTC CASSQGGDYNEQFF TRBJ2-1 TRBD2 few TRBV5-5
TGTGCCAGCAGGGGACTAGCGGGGGGGGAAAGATACGAGCAGTACTTC CASRGLAGGERYEQYF TRBJ2-7 TRBD2 many TRBV6-6
TGTGCCAGCAGTCGACTAGCGGGAGTCCAAGAGACCCAGTACTTC CASSRLAGVQETQYF TRBJ2-5 TRBD2 . TRBV27
TGTGCCAGCAGCTTGATTCAGTCTGAGCAGTTCTTC CASSLIQSEQFF TRBJ2-1 . many TRBV7-2
TGTGCCAGCCACCGACACAGCCATAACACTGAAGCTTTCTTT CASHRHSHNTEAFF TRBJ1-1 . many TRBV28
TGTGCCAGCAGCCCCCTTCCGGGCCTAGGGCGGAGCTCCTACGAGCAGTACTTC CASSPLPGLGRSSYEQYF TRBJ2-7 . few TRBV21-1
TGTGCCAGCAGCGTAATGGGACTAGCGGAACAAACCCAGTACTTC CASSVMGLAEQTQYF TRBJ2-5 TRBD2 few TRBV9
TGTGCCAGCAGTCGGAAGAATGAGCAGTTCTTC CASSRKNEQFF TRBJ2-1 . once TRBV12-3/TRBV12-4
TGCGCCAGCAGCTTACAGGGGGACGGGGCAGATACGCAGTATTTT CASSLQGDGADTQYF TRBJ2-3 TRBD1 . TRBV5-1
TGCGCCAGCAGCCCTAGCGGGAACGGGGAGACCCAGTACTTC CASSPSGNGETQYF TRBJ2-5 TRBD2 many TRBV5-1
TGTGCCAGCAGAAATCCATCACCGGGACAGAACTACGAGCAGTACTTC CASRNPSPGQNYEQYF TRBJ2-7 TRBD1 many TRBV28
TGCGCCACCCGGGGACAGGTCAACAATGAGCAGTTCTTC CATRGQVNNEQFF TRBJ2-1 TRBD1 many TRBV10-2
TGTGCCAGCAGCTCCCCAGGGATGGGAATCTACGAGCAGTACTTC CASSSPGMGIYEQYF TRBJ2-7 . few TRBV5-4
TGCAGCGTACTCACAGATACGCAGTATTTT CSVLTDTQYF TRBJ2-3 . . TRBV29-1
TGCAGTGCTAGCCCCTCCTCAGGGGACCAAGAGACCCAGTACTTC CSASPSSGDQETQYF TRBJ2-5 . many TRBV20-1
TGTGCCAGCAGCGTAGCCCCCCTAGCGGGGGGGCGGGCAGATACGCAGTATTTT CASSVAPLAGGRADTQYF TRBJ2-3 TRBD2 many TRBV9
TGCAGTGCTAGCCGACGACAGGGACGCAACGAGCAGTACTTC CSASRRQGRNEQYF TRBJ2-7 TRBD1 many TRBV20-1
TGTGCCAGCAGTTTGAAGGGGAACACTGAAGCTTTCTTT CASSLKGNTEAFF TRBJ1-1 . many TRBV27
TGTGCCAGCAGGTTGAGGGGAGGTACTGAAGCTTTCTTT CASRLRGGTEAFF TRBJ1-1 . . TRBV12-3/TRBV12-4
TGTGCCAGCAGCAGGGAGTCCCGGGTCAATGAGCAGTTCTTC CASSRESRVNEQFF TRBJ2-1 . few TRBV9
TGTGCCAGCAGTTGGCGGAGGGAGCTGTTTTTT CASSWRRELFF TRBJ2-2 . . TRBV28
TGTGCCAGCAGCGTAGTCCCCAGCGGGGGGGCGTCGGGGGAGCTGTTTTTT CASSVVPSGGASGELFF TRBJ2-2 TRBD2 many TRBV9
TGCAGTGCTAGAGATGTCGGGGGAGTGGAGTATGGCTACACCTTC CSARDVGGVEYGYTF TRBJ1-2 . . TRBV20-1
TGCAGTGCTAGAGGTGCTAGCGGGATGAACACCGGGGAGCTGTTTTTT CSARGASGMNTGELFF TRBJ2-2 TRBD2 few TRBV20-1
TGTGCCACCATCTCGGCGGCCGAGACGCAGTATTTT CATISAAETQYF TRBJ2-3 . many TRBV15